This T cell receptor beta chain was sequenced during a study of blood T cell repertoires in COVID-19. CDR1 is LGHNA and CDR2 is YSLEER in the germline V gene. V was shortened by 0 bases and J by 0 bases, with 8 bases between the two germline ends. The CDR3 has 15 amino acids. TCRdb keeps only in-frame clones here, not all; method: immunoSEQ multiplex PCR. The sample lists 150,000 to 200,000 clones, 65% to 85% seen once, with under 4% in the top ten. The material sequenced was PBMCs or T cells enriched from blood (not recorded which). The TCR originated in a woman aged 25 to 45 who had been exposed to COVID-19. The chain recombines TRBV4-3 with TRBJ1-1; D not certain. The CDR3 DNA is TGCGCCAGCAGCCAAGACCCCAGATTGAACACTGAAGCTTTCTTT. This sequence encodes CASSQDPRLNTEAFF.